This TCR beta chain was recovered during a study of blood T cell repertoires in COVID-19 (dated by TCRdb to the early 2020s). About the investigation overall: The collaborator samples originated in the United States, Italy and Spain and spanned the acute and convalescent phases of COVID-19. Nearly every sample came with metadata listing a de-identified subject ID, COVID-19 status, age in years and sex. The samples were drawn from two sources: the first 160 participants of the ongoing ImmuneRACE study, and over 950 subjects contributed by 6 global collaborators. A freely available public database, intended as a resource for researchers studying the immune response to SARS-CoV-2, is where the repertoires were released. Deeply sampled blood TCRbeta repertoires from subjects exposed to, actively infected with, or recovered from COVID-19 were included in the dataset. Where HLA class I and class II types were available, the types were taken from metadata supplied by the sample provider, not from assay-based typing. The material from the prospective study consisted of cDNA or gDNA derived from T cells, B-cell-depleted T cells, or PBMCs. The paper as a whole reports these results and caveats: The amount of clinical and demographic metadata varied by source and participant and was provided uncurated.

TCRbeta CDR3 regions were amplified from genomic DNA using the immunoSEQ Assay, a bias-controlled multiplex PCR. On the study's bioinformatics: Within the assay, amplification of reference gene primers was used to estimate how many nucleated cells each sample contained. To quantify the absolute abundance of each unique TCRbeta CDR3 rearrangement, sequence reads were collapsed and filtered. For each sample, productive Simpson clonality was calculated as the square root of Simpson's diversity index over productive rearrangements. TCRdb took this table from immuneACCESS and kept in-frame rearrangements with V and J called. Such tables lack part of the clones; where checked against another copy, unresolved V genes explain under half of the gap, and the rest is unexplained. The V and J calls and clone size come from that table; D and trimming were worked out from the DNA. The sample table records fewer than 200,000 clones; around four fifths of these occur just once. Around 2.7% of the sample lies in the top ten.

Spanning cysteine to phenylalanine, the CDR3 consists of 14 amino acids. The CDR3 DNA has 42 bases and is translated from base 1. V and J are trimmed by 5 bases and 3 bases, and the gene matches miss 4 bases of the junction. The germline V gene yields SGHRS for CDR1 and YFSETQ for CDR2. One collaborating source in Seattle enrolled patients during active infection and followed them longitudinally through the course of disease. Each collaborating institution followed its own protocols to collect whole blood in K2EDTA tubes. For TCRbeta analysis, collaborators shipped samples as frozen whole blood, isolated PBMCs, or DNA extracted from either of those sample types. With regard to this clone: Its binding antigen is unknown. There are no base qualities to consult, and no much larger clone falls within one base.

The material sequenced was peripheral blood. This clonotype was obtained from an elderly woman with COVID-19, enrolled during active disease. This receptor chain uses TRBV5-1 and TRBJ2-3; TRBD1 aligns with 9 central bases. CDR3 loop: CASRPGQGTDTQYF. At the DNA level, the sequence is TGCGCCAGCAGACCGGGACAGGGTACAGATACGCAGTATTTT.